This T cell receptor (beta chain) was captured in a study of spatial heterogeneity in lung cancer. Findings of the study overall: In tumors, expanded intratumoral alpha and beta TCR counts tracked mutation counts.

CDR1 is MNHNS and CDR2 is SASEGT in the germline V gene. The length of the CDR3 is 12 residues. V lost 6 bases to trimming and J lost 7 bases, with 13 bases between them. TCRdb reprocessed the 5' RACE reads with MiXCR, giving one entry per CDR3 protein. The data show fewer than 8,500 distinct CDR3 sequences, under 7.5% seen once. The time point is: sample taken at primary tumor resection. This clonotype was observed a single time. Its antigen remains unidentified. For a library built for alpha chains, this beta chain is a stray read; little rests on its size. This receptor was identified in a female donor with early-stage non-small cell lung cancer. Source: lung tumor tissue, taken at surgery. The chain recombines TRBV6-1 with TRBJ2-7, with D possibly called TRBD1 or TRBD2 (5 bases each). CDR3 region: CASRPQGGEQYF. Here the CDR3 DNA reads TGTGCCAGCAGGCCCCAGGGCGGGGAGCAGTACTTC.